The 31 T cell receptor beta chains below all came from one sample that was sequenced in a study of blood T cells in healthy people across ages (dated by TCRdb to about 2015). Library preparation employed 5' RACE. The run used an Illumina HiSeq 2500. A second PCR of roughly 7 to 11 cycles was performed with a sample-barcoded 5' primer and a J-beta primer mix. Using fastp trimming at Q25 and MiXCR clonotype assembly, TCRdb reanalyzed the public sequencing data and kept in-frame beta chains. Records with the same CDR3 protein are collapsed into one entry carrying the most frequent genes and DNA. The table for this sample lists 1.4 million to 1.5 million distinct CDR3 sequences; roughly 40% of them were counted only once. Jointly, the top ten make up 7.9% of the sample. Sequences were obtained from blood. These receptors originate from a woman in her late teens or twenties in good health.

This chain connects TRBV5-1 to TRBJ2-1; 8 positions agree with TRBD2. Germline V gene lookup returns CDR1 SGHRS and CDR2 YFSETQ. Trimming at V came to 0 bases and at J to 3 bases, leaving 14 bases not matched to a gene. This CDR3 is built from 19 residues. The CDR3 protein is CASSLGGLGVAGIYNEQFF. In nucleotides, the CDR3 is TGCGCCAGCAGCTTGGGCGGATTGGGGGTAGCGGGAATCTACAATGAGCAGTTCTTC.

The rearrangement links TRBV2 to TRBJ1-5; TRBD1 might be the D (5 bases). CDR3 size: 15 residues. The V end was cut by 6 bases, the J end by 0 bases, with 12 bases between. Looked up from germline, CDR1 is SNHLY and CDR2 is FYNNEI. CDR3 amino acids: CASSPGHISNQPQHF. The CDR3 DNA follows: TGTGCCAGCAGCCCAGGACATATTAGCAATCAGCCCCAGCATTTT.

The chain employs TRBV2 and TRBJ1-5; 9 bases match TRBD1. This CDR3 is built from 18 residues. The trim removed 5 bases at V and 0 bases at J, leaving 11 bases unmatched. Germline-derived CDR1 and CDR2 are SNHLY and FYNNEI. CDR3 bases: TGTGCCAGCAGTAAGGGACAGGGATGGGTCTATAGCAATCAGCCCCAGCATTTT. Protein product: CASSKGQGWVYSNQPQHF.

This clonotype was detected a few times. This chain links TRBV7-9 with TRBJ1-2; D might be TRBD1 (5 bases). The germline gives CDR1 SEHNR, CDR2 FQNEAQ (reference sequence). The length of the CDR3 is 15 residues. V dropped 2 bases and J dropped 8 bases, with 18 bases sitting between them. CDR3 region: CASSLLRGEASGYTF. CDR3 bases: TGTGCCAGCAGCTTACTGAGGGGAGAAGCGAGCGGCTACACCTTC.

This clonotype was observed once. This rearrangement joins TRBV12-3 or TRBV12-4 to TRBJ2-1, with 14 positions matching TRBD2. The V gene end was trimmed by 5 bases and the J gene end by 6 bases; junction bases not matched to a gene: 3. CDR3 size: 15 residues. CDR3: CASSGTSGRPNEQFF. The CDR3 DNA is TGTGCCAGCAGTGGGACTAGCGGGAGACCCAATGAGCAGTTCTTC.

This clonotype was detected a few times. This sequence joins TRBV29-1 and TRBJ1-1; 8 bases agree with TRBD1. The CDR3 runs 16 residues. With V trimmed by 4 bases and J by 6 bases, 16 bases remained unmatched. The germline V gene has CDR1 SQVTM and CDR2 ANQGSEA. CDR3 sequence: CSVADRETRTRAEAFF. The CDR3 DNA sequence: TGCAGCGTTGCGGACAGGGAGACCCGAACCCGAGCTGAAGCTTTCTTT.

This clonotype appeared a few times. The genes are TRBV13 and TRBJ1-2; 7 nucleotides match TRBD1. Germline loops: CDR1 PRHDT, CDR2 FYEKMQ (reference sequence). This CDR3 contains 14 residues. V lost 5 bases and J lost 8; bases outside the gene matches: 11. This CDR3 is CASSPPGTGDGYTF. The DNA of the CDR3 is TGTGCCAGCAGCCCCCCCGGCACAGGGGACGGCTACACCTTC.

This clonotype has only a few counts. The chain uses TRBV10-3 and TRBJ2-7; 8 nucleotides line up with TRBD1. Germline loops: CDR1 ENHRY, CDR2 SYGVKD. The CDR3 loop spans 11 amino acids. The V gene end was trimmed by 6 bases and the J gene end by 7 bases; junction bases not matched to a gene: 2. CDR3 coding DNA: TGTGCCATCAGCACAGGGGGAGAGCAGTACTTC. This translates into CAISTGGEQYF.

This clonotype has a handful of counts. The V and J genes are TRBV4-1 and TRBJ2-3, with a tentative D call TRBD2 (6 bases). The CDR3 spans 17 residues. V gave up 1 base and J gave up 2 bases, with 16 bases separating them. Germline V gene lookup returns CDR1 MGHRA and CDR2 YSYEKL. The CDR3 coding sequence is TGCGCCAGCAGCCAAGGAAGGGGTAGGGACTTCACAGATACGCAGTATTTT. It yields the protein CASSQGRGRDFTDTQYF.

This clonotype came up a few times. V usage is TRBV18 and J usage is TRBJ1-2; unclear D gene. Deletions cut 2 bases from V and 4 bases from J, with 17 bases between. CDR1 is KGHSH, CDR2 LQKENI, per germline. The CDR3 covers 16 residues. CDR3 residues: CASSPGIPSNGYGYTF. The CDR3 DNA follows: TGTGCCAGCTCACCAGGAATCCCTTCGAATGGCTATGGCTACACCTTC.

The chain has TRBV7-9 and TRBJ2-7; 7 nucleotides align to TRBD2. V shed 5 bases, J shed 1 base, and the junction held 5 bases outside the gene matches. The length of the CDR3 is 14 residues. The germline V gene encodes CDR1 SEHNR and CDR2 FQNEAQ (reference sequence). For the CDR3, the DNA is TGTGCCAGCAGCCCACTCGGGAGGTCCTACGAGCAGTACTTC. This gives the protein CASSPLGRSYEQYF. Full variable domain (outside the CDR3, taken from reference TRBV7-9 and TRBJ2-7): DTGVSQNPRHKITKRGQNVTFRCDPISEHNRLYWYRQTLGQGPEFLTYFQNEAQLEKSRLLSDRFSAERPKGSFSTLEIQRTEQGDSAMYLCASSPLGRSYEQYFGPGTRLTVT.

The gene calls are TRBV20-1 and TRBJ2-4; TRBD2 aligns across 9 bases. Trimming at V came to 1 base and at J to 13 bases, leaving 11 bases not matched to a gene. The germline V gene encodes CDR1 DFQATT and CDR2 SNEGSKA (reference sequence). The CDR3 contains 14 residues. The chain's CDR3 is CSARVEASGIRQYF. CDR3 nucleotides: TGCAGTGCTAGAGTGGAGGCTAGCGGGATCCGGCAGTACTTC.

The gene calls are TRBV3-1 and TRBJ2-4, with 10 bases fitting TRBD1. The CDR3 runs to 14 residues. CDR1 is LGHDT and CDR2 is YNNKEL in the germline V gene (reference sequence). V was clipped by 3 bases and J by 13 bases; unmatched bases: 9. CDR3 in amino acids: CASSHRQGAGEQYF. CDR3 DNA: TGTGCCAGCAGCCACCGACAGGGGGCTGGGGAGCAGTACTTC.

This clonotype was recorded a few times. This chain connects TRBV5-5 to TRBJ2-5; 10 bases match TRBD1. The length of the CDR3 is 14 residues. The germline CDR1 and CDR2 sequences are SGHKS and YYEKEE (reference sequence). J was trimmed by 11 bases and V by 0 bases; bases with no gene match: 7. The DNA for the CDR3 is TGTGCCAGCAGCTTGGGAGACAGGGGGCGGGAGCAGTACTTC. Translating it yields CASSLGDRGREQYF.

The gene calls are TRBV6-5 and TRBJ2-5; D tentatively fits TRBD1 or TRBD2 (5 bases each). The J call is in doubt because the DNA end fits TRBJ2-7 better. Per germline, CDR1 MNHEY and CDR2 SVGAGI. The CDR3 sequence is 14 residues long. CDR3 bases: TGTGCCAGCAGCTACATTCCGGGGCCGGGCGAGCAGTACTTC. It codes for CASSYIPGPGEQYF.

The CDR3 loop is CASSEDLGPDTQYF. The CDR3, as DNA: TGCGCCAGCAGTGAGGACCTCGGGCCAGATACGCAGTATTTT. The rearrangement uses TRBV10-2 and TRBJ2-3; no clear D. This CDR3 is built from 14 residues. Germline V gives CDR1 WSHSY, CDR2 SAAADI. Trimming removed 2 bases at V and 4 bases at J, with 10 bases between.

In this sample, this clonotype turned up a few times. The chain combines TRBV20-1 with TRBJ1-2; D gene ambiguous. CDR1 and CDR2 (germline): DFQATT, SNEGSKA (reference sequence). Trimming cost V 2 bases and J 5 bases, with 12 bases left between them. This CDR3 is built from 13 residues. The CDR3 here is CSARRQRIYGYTF. The DNA of the CDR3 is TGCAGTGCTAGAAGGCAGAGAATATATGGCTACACCTTC.

The chain employs TRBV5-1 and TRBJ2-3; D gene ambiguous. The CDR3 length is 12 residues. Germline assignment: CDR1 SGHRS and CDR2 YFSETQ. Trimming took 7 bases from V and 6 from J, leaving 12 bases between them. The CDR3 DNA reads TGCGCCAGCGAAACAGTGGAGGATACGCAGTATTTT. This translates into CASETVEDTQYF.

The V call is TRBV6-1, the J call TRBJ2-3; 14 positions match TRBD2. Germline values: CDR1 MNHNS, CDR2 SASEGT. There are 17 residues in the CDR3. V gave up 5 bases and J gave up 6 bases; unmatched junction bases: 10. CDR3 nucleotides: TGTGCCAGCAGTAAACAAAGGGGACTAGCGGGAGCGGATACGCAGTATTTT. Encoded protein: CASSKQRGLAGADTQYF.

The chain uses TRBV20-1 and TRBJ1-1; D gene uncertain. The ends were cut back, 4 bases at V and 7 bases at J, with 10 bases in the middle. The length of the CDR3 is 11 residues. Germline CDR1 is DFQATT and CDR2 is SNEGSKA (reference sequence). For the CDR3, the DNA is TGCAGTGCTATGCGGGATTTTGAAGCTTTCTTT. This encodes CSAMRDFEAFF.

The V gene is TRBV6-2 or TRBV6-3, the J gene TRBJ2-1, with 8 positions matching TRBD2. Germline CDR1 is MNHEY and CDR2 is SVGEGT. This CDR3 has 14 amino acids. V shed 6 bases and J 9 bases; nucleotides not matched to a gene: 10. CDR3 protein: CASSPRPGGGEQFF. DNA for the CDR3: TGTGCCAGCAGCCCTCGACCCGGGGGGGGTGAGCAGTTCTTC.

CDR3 nucleotides: TGTGCCAGCAGCTTAACAAAGGAGACTACGCAGTATTTT. It encodes CASSLTKETTQYF. The chain couples TRBV7-3 to TRBJ2-3; no clear D. The ends were cut back, 0 bases at V and 8 bases at J, with 9 bases in the middle. The germline CDR1 and CDR2 sequences are SGHTA and FQGTGA. The CDR3 is 13 amino acids.

The rearrangement joins TRBV5-1 to TRBJ2-2, with TRBD1 as a possible D gene (5 bases). This CDR3 has 18 residues. V dropped 0 bases and J dropped 7 bases, with 22 bases sitting between them. The germline gives CDR1 SGHRS, CDR2 YFSETQ. In nucleotides, the CDR3 is TGCGCCAGCAGCTTGGACCCCACCCGAACAAGGGGCGGCGGGGAGCTGTTTTTT. Translated: CASSLDPTRTRGGGELFF.

The gene calls are TRBV20-1 and TRBJ2-5; 10 positions match TRBD1. J was trimmed by 1 base and V by 6 bases; bases with no gene match: 5. The V gene's germline CDR1 is DFQATT and CDR2 SNEGSKA (reference sequence). There are 14 residues in the CDR3. CDR3 DNA: TGCAGTGCCTTGGGACAGGGGTTCCAAGAGACCCAGTACTTC. Its protein is CSALGQGFQETQYF.

Written as DNA, the CDR3 is TGTGCCAGCTCACCAGTAGCGGGAGGAGGCGGGAACGAGCAGTACTTC. It codes for CASSPVAGGGGNEQYF. This chain uses TRBV18 with TRBJ2-5; 10 bases map to TRBD2. The end of the DNA aligns better with TRBJ2-7, so the J call may be wrong. Germline V gives CDR1 KGHSH, CDR2 LQKENI. The CDR3 extends over 16 amino acids.

This chain uses TRBV20-1 with TRBJ2-7, with D maybe TRBD2 (5 bases). With 2 bases removed from V and 3 bases from J, the gap between germline ends came to 23 bases. Germline CDR1 DFQATT, CDR2 SNEGSKA (reference sequence). CDR3 length: 17 amino acids. CDR3 loop: CSARSPPLSGGGYEQYF. In DNA, the CDR3 is TGCAGTGCTAGATCACCTCCGCTAAGCGGAGGAGGCTACGAGCAGTACTTC.

V gene TRBV5-1 combines with J gene TRBJ1-1; D ambiguous. The V and J ends lost 4 bases and 1 base respectively, with 14 bases between them. This CDR3 region has 15 residues. From germline, CDR1 is SGHRS and CDR2 YFSETQ. The CDR3 loop reads CASSLDRRTNTEAFF. The CDR3, as DNA: TGCGCCAGCAGCCTCGACCGGAGGACGAACACTGAAGCTTTCTTT.

The chain has TRBV7-9 and TRBJ2-3; TRBD2 aligns across 10 bases. V gave up 0 bases and J gave up 4 bases; unmatched junction bases: 7. Germline CDR1 is SEHNR and CDR2 is FQNEAQ (reference sequence). This CDR3 contains 17 residues. CDR3 sequence: CASSLAASGSGSDTQYF. The CDR3 DNA follows: TGTGCCAGCAGCTTAGCGGCTAGCGGGAGTGGCTCAGATACGCAGTATTTT.

V usage is TRBV20-1 and J usage is TRBJ2-3, with 9 bases that match TRBD2. The length of the CDR3 is 15 residues. Losses at the gene ends were 3 bases for V and 0 bases for J; bases not matched to a gene: 4. CDR1 DFQATT and CDR2 SNEGSKA come from the germline V gene (reference sequence). CDR3 amino acids: CSASDSGGSTDTQYF. The CDR3 DNA sequence: TGCAGTGCTAGTGATAGCGGGGGTAGCACAGATACGCAGTATTTT.

This chain uses TRBV20-1 with TRBJ1-5, with 10 bases that match TRBD1. Unmatched junction bases numbered 8, after V lost 3 bases and J lost 0 bases. Germline CDR1 reads DFQATT; CDR2 reads SNEGSKA (reference sequence). The CDR3 runs to 17 residues. The CDR3 sequence is CSARGQGTPISNQPQHF. The CDR3 nucleotides read TGCAGTGCTAGGGGACAGGGGACTCCCATTAGCAATCAGCCCCAGCATTTT.

The table lists this clonotype with a few counts. The CDR3 is CASSGPLNTEAFF. The CDR3, as DNA: TGTGCCAGCAGTGGACCCTTGAACACTGAAGCTTTCTTT. The rearrangement joins TRBV12-3 or TRBV12-4 to TRBJ1-1; D remains ambiguous. The CDR3 sequence is 13 residues long. Trimming took off 5 bases at V and 0 bases at J, with 7 bases between the two ends.